The present TCR beta chain was sequenced within a study of T cell responses to AZD1222 COVID-19 vaccine. Points from the study as a whole: There were mostly white British donors and more females than males, and clonal diversity was possibly underestimated. Nearly half of spike-specific TCRs reportedly target unmutated variant regions.

In the case of this clone: Its matching antigen is unknown.

Data came from immunoSEQ multiplex PCR; TCRdb stores just in-frame clones and leaves some out. The table lists approximately 140,000 clones, around 90% of them singletons. Germline V CDR1 and CDR2: SGHVS, FQNEAQ. V lost 0 bases, J lost 0 bases, and 12 bases lay in between. CDR3 length: 17 amino acids. The chain joins TRBV7-8 to TRBJ1-3; a possible D gene is TRBD1 (5 bases). This TCR derives from an adult who received the AZD1222 COVID-19 vaccine. Here the sequenced sample was peripheral blood, taken 28 days after the second AZD1222 dose. The CDR3 loop is CASSLALRGGSGNTIYF. The CDR3 DNA is TGTGCCAGCAGCTTAGCGTTGAGGGGCGGCTCTGGAAACACCATATATTTT.